A selection of T cell receptor beta chains follows, all from one sample in a study of blood T cell repertoires in COVID-19. Only in-frame clones appear in the TCRdb table, and some are missing; sequencing was by immunoSEQ multiplex PCR. The sample holds roughly 140,000 clones, 80% to 90% seen once. The sequencing input was peripheral blood. The receptors here all came from a human donor in a cohort sampled during active COVID-19. CDR3s include the opening cysteine and the closing phenylalanine or tryptophan. Fields, in order: J gene, clone size, V gene, D gene, CDR3 protein, CDR3 DNA. The D gene is left open where the match is weak. Clone sizes are given selectively: once, few, many, or a class where the clone is expanded.

TRBJ2-3 | . | TRBV7-2 | TRBD2 | CASSTRLAGEADTQYF | TGTGCCAGCAGCACCCGACTAGCGGGGGAAGCAGATACGCAGTATTTT
TRBJ1-1 | . | TRBV4-3 | TRBD1 | CASSPGTANTEAFF | TGCGCCAGCAGCCCAGGGACAGCGAACACTGAAGCTTTCTTT
TRBJ1-3 | . | TRBV7-2 | . | CASSLGGPPGNTIYF | TGTGCCAGCAGCTTAGGGGGGCCTCCTGGAAACACCATATATTTT
TRBJ1-2 | . | TRBV19 | TRBD1 | CASRKGTGSSNYGYTF | TGTGCCAGTAGGAAGGGGACAGGGAGTTCTAACTATGGCTACACCTTC
TRBJ1-2 | . | TRBV6-6 | TRBD1 | CASRRGTGFGYTF | TGTGCCAGCAGGAGGGGGACAGGGTTTGGCTACACCTTC
TRBJ1-4 | once | TRBV7-9 | TRBD1 | CASSLQGAGEKLFF | TGTGCCAGCAGCTTACAGGGGGCGGGTGAAAAACTGTTTTTT
TRBJ2-3 | . | TRBV6-2/TRBV6-3 | . | CASSYSEAGSTDTQYF | TGTGCCAGCAGTTACTCGGAGGCGGGTAGCACAGATACGCAGTATTTT
TRBJ1-1 | once | TRBV5-1 | . | CASSSHPDGERTEAFF | TGCGCCAGCAGCTCGCACCCCGACGGGGAGAGGACTGAAGCTTTCTTT
TRBJ1-1 | . | TRBV5-1 | TRBD1 | CASKREGANTEAFF | TGCGCCAGCAAACGGGAGGGGGCGAACACTGAAGCTTTCTTT
TRBJ1-6 | . | TRBV3-1/TRBV3-2 | . | CASSQDSGGFSPLHF | TGTGCCAGCAGCCAAGATAGTGGGGGGTTCTCACCCCTCCACTTT
TRBJ2-5 | . | TRBV10-3 | . | CAISDGREIGETQYF | TGTGCCATCAGTGATGGCAGGGAAATAGGAGAGACCCAGTACTTC
TRBJ2-7 | . | TRBV7-9 | . | CASSPLLGLYEQYF | TGTGCCAGCAGCCCCCTCCTGGGCCTCTACGAGCAGTACTTC
TRBJ1-5 | once | TRBV6-1 | . | CASSERGGVNQPQHF | TGTGCCAGCAGTGAACGTGGAGGGGTGAATCAGCCCCAGCATTTT
TRBJ2-3 | . | TRBV19 | . | CASSMPGLTQYF | TGTGCCAGTAGTATGCCGGGACTTACGCAGTATTTT
TRBJ1-2 | . | TRBV7-2 | TRBD1 | CASSPRDRAPNYGYTF | TGTGCCAGCAGCCCCCGGGACAGGGCACCTAACTATGGCTACACCTTC
TRBJ1-2 | . | TRBV6-2/TRBV6-3 | TRBD1 | CASSYRGTGGYGYTF | TGTGCCAGCAGTTACCGGGGGACAGGGGGCTATGGCTACACCTTC
TRBJ1-1 | once | TRBV11-3 | TRBD1 | CASSLEQGAKEAFF | TGTGCCAGCAGCTTAGAACAGGGGGCTAAAGAAGCTTTCTTT
TRBJ1-1 | . | TRBV30 | TRBD1 | CAWSYTGGGTEAFF | TGTGCCTGGAGCTACACAGGGGGCGGCACTGAAGCTTTCTTT
TRBJ2-5 | . | TRBV5-1 | TRBD2 | CASSLEIAGEETQYF | TGCGCCAGCAGCTTGGAGATAGCGGGGGAAGAGACCCAGTACTTC
TRBJ1-6 | few | TRBV7-9 | TRBD1 | CASSYTGDSPLHF | TGTGCCAGCAGTTACACAGGGGATTCACCCCTCCACTTT
TRBJ2-3 | once | TRBV28 | TRBD1 | CASRVLGQGTDTQYF | TGTGCCAGCAGGGTCCTGGGACAGGGAACAGATACGCAGTATTTT
TRBJ1-6 | once | TRBV9 | . | CASSSKGANSPLHF | TGTGCCAGCAGCTCAAAGGGAGCTAATTCACCCCTCCACTTT
TRBJ1-4 | . | TRBV11-2 | . | CASSLGDRGTNEKLFF | TGTGCCAGCAGCTTAGGGGATAGGGGAACTAATGAAAAACTGTTTTTT
TRBJ2-7 | . | TRBV2 | . | CASSVAESPIVF | TGTGCCAGCAGTGTCGCCGAGAGCCCGATAGTGTTC
TRBJ1-6 | few | TRBV5-4 | . | CATQENSPLHF | TGTGCCACACAGGAGAATTCACCCCTCCACTTT
TRBJ2-5 | once | TRBV19 | . | CASSNLASLQETQYF | TGTGCCAGTAGCAATCTAGCGAGTCTTCAAGAGACCCAGTACTTC
TRBJ1-1 | . | TRBV6-5 | TRBD1 | CASSPNRDREAFF | TGTGCCAGCAGTCCTAACCGGGACAGAGAAGCTTTCTTT
TRBJ2-1 | . | TRBV24-1 | TRBD1 | CATSAPPGTGNDEQFF | TGTGCCACCAGTGCTCCCCCCGGGACAGGGAATGATGAGCAGTTCTTC
TRBJ2-7 | . | TRBV28 | . | CASHRDTTYEQYF | TGTGCCAGCCACCGGGACACAACCTACGAGCAGTACTTC
TRBJ1-6 | . | TRBV28 | . | CASSPHRENSPLHF | TGTGCCAGCAGCCCACACAGGGAAAATTCACCCCTCCACTTT
TRBJ1-5 | . | TRBV6-1 | . | CASSESRGSNQPQHF | TGTGCCAGCAGTGAATCCAGGGGAAGCAATCAGCCCCAGCATTTT
TRBJ2-5 | . | TRBV3-1/TRBV3-2 | TRBD2 | CASRGALAGIGETQYF | TGTGCCAGCAGGGGGGCCCTAGCGGGGATTGGGGAGACCCAGTACTTC
TRBJ1-2 | . | TRBV18 | TRBD1 | CASSPQPGQGYGYTF | TGTGCCAGCTCACCGCAGCCAGGACAGGGCTATGGCTACACCTTC
TRBJ2-1 | . | TRBV24-1 | . | CATSDRIVEQGNEQFF | TGTGCCACCAGTGATAGGATTGTGGAGCAAGGCAATGAGCAGTTCTTC
TRBJ1-4 | . | TRBV5-8 | . | CASSYWTAPNEKLFF | TGTGCCAGCAGCTACTGGACAGCTCCTAATGAAAAACTGTTTTTT
TRBJ2-3 | . | TRBV6-6 | TRBD2 | CASSLLGTSGAQGTDTQYF | TGTGCCAGCAGTCTACTCGGGACTAGCGGGGCCCAGGGCACAGATACGCAGTATTTT
TRBJ2-7 | . | TRBV15 | . | CATSRTYGAYEQYF | TGTGCCACCAGCAGGACTTATGGAGCCTACGAGCAGTACTTC
TRBJ2-2 | . | TRBV29-1 | TRBD2 | CSSVGREDTGELFF | TGCAGCTCAGTGGGGAGGGAGGACACCGGGGAGCTGTTTTTT
TRBJ2-7 | . | TRBV6-6 | TRBD2 | CASSYGGSGRYEQYF | TGTGCCAGCAGTTACGGGGGTAGCGGGCGCTACGAGCAGTACTTC
TRBJ1-3 | once | TRBV4-3 | . | CASSQVHATGSGNTIYF | TGCGCCAGCAGCCAAGTTCACGCAACAGGGTCTGGAAACACCATATATTTT
TRBJ2-7 | . | TRBV4-1 | TRBD2 | CASSQVNGGEQYF | TGCGCCAGCAGCCAAGTGAACGGGGGGGAGCAGTACTTC
TRBJ2-2 | . | TRBV7-2 | TRBD1 | CASSLGTGAGELFF | TGTGCCAGCAGCTTAGGGACAGGGGCCGGGGAGCTGTTTTTT
TRBJ1-5 | once | TRBV28 | TRBD1 | CASSPGTGIQPQHF | TGTGCCAGCAGTCCGGGGACAGGGATTCAGCCCCAGCATTTT
TRBJ2-1 | once | TRBV28 | TRBD2 | CASSTAGASGGAANEQFF | TGTGCCAGCAGTACCGCCGGGGCTAGCGGGGGGGCCGCCAATGAGCAGTTCTTC
TRBJ2-7 | . | TRBV5-4 | . | CASSIDGGYEQYF | TGTGCCAGCAGTATAGACGGGGGCTACGAGCAGTACTTC
TRBJ2-5 | . | TRBV5-6 | . | CASSPPHRGTQYF | TGTGCCAGCAGCCCCCCTCATCGGGGGACCCAGTACTTC
TRBJ2-7 | . | TRBV6-5 | . | CASSVGQEFYEQYF | TGTGCCAGCTCTGTGGGGCAGGAGTTCTACGAGCAGTACTTC
TRBJ2-3 | . | TRBV15 | . | CATRDLFYADTQYF | TGTGCCACCCGGGACTTATTTTATGCAGATACGCAGTATTTT
TRBJ1-3 | few | TRBV3-1/TRBV3-2 | . | CASSQARRGRGNTIYF | TGTGCCAGCAGCCAAGCTAGGCGGGGCAGGGGAAACACCATATATTTT
TRBJ2-1 | . | TRBV19 | . | CASSILEGGEQFF | TGTGCCAGTAGTATTTTGGAGGGTGGTGAGCAGTTCTTC